This TCR beta chain comes out of a study of T cell repertoires in cytomegalovirus infection. TCRdb used MiXCR to reprocess the reads, holding one entry per CDR3 protein. The sample includes roughly 77,000 distinct CDR3 sequences, around 3.8% of them seen just once. This clonotype was counted at least ten times. The source of this sequence is a human donor in good health (CMV status not recorded). Some clones in this sample may be carry-over from other donors' samples. The sequencing input was PBMCs.

This chain's CDR3 is CASSVSGSSYNEQFF. The CDR3, as DNA: TGTGCCAGCAGTGTAAGCGGGAGCAGTTACAATGAGCAGTTCTTC. This chain joins TRBV2 and TRBJ2-1, with TRBD2 matching 8 bases. CDR1 and CDR2 (germline): SNHLY, FYNNEI. The CDR3 consists of 15 residues. Germline trimming cut 4 bases from V and 4 bases from J; bases unmatched to any gene: 6. Combining the CDR3 with reference TRBV2 and TRBJ2-1 gives the whole variable domain EPEVTQTPSHQVTQMGQEVILRCVPISNHLYFYWYRQILGQKVEFLVSFYNNEISEKSEIFDDQFSVERPDGSNFTLKIRSTKLEDSAMYFCASSVSGSSYNEQFFGPGTRLTVL.